This T cell receptor (beta chain) was identified during a study of OX40 agonist ivuxolimab in advanced cancers. Regarding the research as a whole: Ivuxolimab, which targeted the costimulatory receptor OX40 (CD134), was an agonistic, fully human IgG2 monoclonal antibody. Intravenous ivuxolimab was administered to patients every 2 weeks at six dose levels: 0.01, 0.1, 0.3, 1.5, 3 and 10 mg/kg. Of the roughly 52 patients in dose escalation, some 19 had hepatocellular carcinoma, about 15 had melanoma, 9 had renal cell carcinoma and 9 had head and neck cancer. A male proportion of 75% to 85% and a mean age of approximately 58 years, ranging from roughly 23 to 80, were recorded for the dose-escalation cohort. Patients were allowed to have had prior anti-PD-1, anti-PD-L1 or anti-CTLA-4 therapy, and 40% to 45% of the dose-escalation patients had been treated with checkpoint inhibitors. Partial responses were achieved by three dose-escalation patients, of whom one had hepatocellular carcinoma and two had cutaneous melanoma. Peripheral TCRbeta sequencing was intended to test whether TCR sequence diversity was altered and clonal T-cell expansion was caused by ivuxolimab. The monotherapy dose-escalation portion (N of about 50 patients) of the phase I ivuxolimab trial is reported in the paper.

What the research found in general, with its limitations: In partial responders in the 0.1-3.0 mg/kg groups, normalized peripheral clonal expansion was found to be among the lowest, especially among CD8+ T cells. After ivuxolimab, CD8+ T cells had more expanded clones than CD4+ T cells on average. The antigen specificity of the clonally expanded peripheral T cells was not determined. Low levels of normalized T-cell clonal expansion were also seen in some patients who did not respond. Clonal expansion of both CD4+ and CD8+ blood T cells was observed from baseline to week 6 at doses 0.1 to 3.0 mg/kg.

Notes on this clone: Its antigen is still unknown. No much larger clone is present one base from it, and per-base qualities are unavailable.

V loses 1 base of germline sequence and J loses 6 bases, and the interval between the two ends is 7 bases. CDR1 is given as SGHAT and CDR2 as FQNNGV, both from the germline V gene. The CDR3 sequence holds 13 residues, the cysteine and phenylalanine included. Left in the record is the CDR3 DNA by itself, 39 bases read in frame from the first base. Patients with a history of autoimmune disease or receiving systemic immunosuppression were excluded from the trial. Peripheral blood for TCR sequencing was drawn from every dose cohort at baseline, at cycle 4 day 1 and at cycle 7 day 1. Samples were obtained from an open-label, multicenter, first-in-human phase I dose-escalation trial of ivuxolimab. Adults with locally advanced or metastatic melanoma, renal cell carcinoma, hepatocellular carcinoma or head and neck squamous cell carcinoma were enrolled in the trial. Before TCR sequencing, CD4+ T cells and CD8+ T cells were sorted from peripheral blood as separate populations.

Genomic DNA was extracted from sorted cells for sequencing of the TCRbeta CDR3 region. TCRbeta CDR3 regions were sequenced using the immunoSEQ Assay. Drawn from immuneACCESS, this table holds only the in-frame rearrangements with V and J called that TCRdb kept. Clones are partly lost; checked studies trace under half to an unresolved V gene and leave the rest unexplained. The sample profile shows about 100,000 clones; roughly 89% of them were found once. The ten largest clones add up to just under 0.8% of the sample. The V and J segments used are TRBV11-2 and TRBJ2-1; TRBD2 could be the D gene, as 5 bases match. The TCR sequence derives from an adult with an advanced solid tumor such as melanoma, head and neck, liver or kidney cancer. The sequenced sample was CD4+ or CD8+ T cells sorted from blood, obtained in a trial of the OX40 agonist ivuxolimab. The CDR3 in this case is CASSLGGSNEQFF. The DNA sequence is TGTGCCAGCAGCTTAGGAGGGTCCAATGAGCAGTTCTTC. The full variable domain, with segments outside the CDR3 supplied by the reference TRBV11-2 and TRBJ2-1 proteins, appears as EAGVAQSPRYKIIEKRQSVAFWCNPISGHATLYWYQQILGQGPKLLIQFQNNGVVDDSQLPKDRFSAERLKGVDSTLKIQPAKLEDSAVYLCASSLGGSNEQFFGPGTRLTVL.